These 6 T cell receptor beta chains were all obtained from the same sample, sequenced in a study of blood T cell repertoires in COVID-19. The method was immunoSEQ multiplex PCR; TCRdb's version includes in-frame clones alone and lacks a portion of them. Of 150,000 to 200,000 clones listed, under 85% are singletons. The sample was peripheral blood. These receptors were taken from a man older than 75 with COVID-19, enrolled during active disease.

The chain links TRBV4-3 to TRBJ1-1, with D maybe TRBD1 (5 bases). Germline V gives CDR1 LGHNA, CDR2 YSLEER. Trimming left V 0 bases short and J 4 bases short, with 9 bases between. The CDR3 has 14 amino acids. This CDR3 reads CASSQESRATEAFF. The CDR3, as DNA: TGCGCCAGCAGCCAAGAAAGCAGGGCCACTGAAGCTTTCTTT.

This rearrangement joins TRBV19 to TRBJ1-5, with D unresolved. The CDR3 is 16 residues long. Between the trimmed V and J ends, which lost 5 bases and 1 base, there was a span of 15 bases. In germline, CDR1 is LNHDA, CDR2 SQIVND (reference sequence). CDR3 region: CASSPYFWESNQPQHF. In DNA form, the CDR3 reads TGTGCCAGTAGTCCATACTTCTGGGAGAGCAATCAGCCCCAGCATTTT.

J is TRBJ2-2 and V is TRBV18; perhaps TRBD2 as D (5 bases). Trimming took off 3 bases at V and 6 bases at J, with 8 bases between the two ends. CDR1 KGHSH and CDR2 LQKENI come from the germline V gene. This CDR3 is built from 13 residues. CDR3 sequence reads: CASSPLDSGELFF. The CDR3, as DNA: TGTGCCAGCTCACCTCTGGACTCCGGGGAGCTGTTTTTT.

The V call is TRBV6-2 or TRBV6-3, the J call TRBJ1-5; D is unresolved. Germline V gives CDR1 MNHEY, CDR2 SVGEGT. This CDR3 is 15 amino acids long. Trimming took off 0 bases at V and 7 bases at J, with 13 bases between the two ends. The CDR3 reads CASSYSIHLGQPQHF. CDR3 coding DNA: TGTGCCAGCAGTTACTCGATACATCTTGGCCAGCCCCAGCATTTT.

This chain joins TRBV3-1 (or the pseudogene TRBV3-2) and TRBJ2-1, with D possibly TRBD2 on 6 matching bases. CDR3 length equals 13 residues. V was pared by 5 bases and J by 6 bases, with 11 bases between. Germline V lookup: CDR1 LGHDT, CDR2 YNNKEL (reference sequence). DNA for the CDR3: TGTGCCAGCAGCTCGACCGGGGGCAATGAGCAGTTCTTC. Protein product: CASSSTGGNEQFF.

On this clone: Other DNA sequences in the sample encode the same CDR3. The chain has TRBV10-3 and TRBJ2-3, with 12 bases identical to TRBD2. Losses at the gene ends were 4 bases for V and 2 bases for J; bases not matched to a gene: 1. The CDR3 has 15 amino acids. Germline V gene lookup returns CDR1 ENHRY and CDR2 SYGVKD. CDR3 protein: CAISGLAGVTDTQYF. The DNA for the CDR3 is TGTGCCATCAGTGGACTAGCGGGGGTCACAGATACGCAGTATTTT.